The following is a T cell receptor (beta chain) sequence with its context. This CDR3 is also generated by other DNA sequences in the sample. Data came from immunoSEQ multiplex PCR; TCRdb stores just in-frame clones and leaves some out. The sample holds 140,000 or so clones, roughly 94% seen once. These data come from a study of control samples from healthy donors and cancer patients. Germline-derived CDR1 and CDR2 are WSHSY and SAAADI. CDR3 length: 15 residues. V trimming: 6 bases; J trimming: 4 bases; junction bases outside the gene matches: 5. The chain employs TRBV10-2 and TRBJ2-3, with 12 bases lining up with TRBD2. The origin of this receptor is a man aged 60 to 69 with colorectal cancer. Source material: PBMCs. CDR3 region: CASRLTSGGADTQYF. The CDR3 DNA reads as TGCGCCAGCAGGCTGACTAGCGGGGGAGCAGATACGCAGTATTTT.